This T cell receptor (beta chain) was found in a study of OX40 agonist ivuxolimab in advanced cancers. Study context: Of the participants, 40% had some prior anti-PD-1, anti-PD-L1 or anti-CTLA-4 therapy, which was allowed.

In germline, CDR1 is SNHLY, CDR2 FYNNEI. This CDR3 is 14 amino acids long. V lost 2 bases and J lost 5, with 12 bases in between. Method: immunoSEQ multiplex PCR; TCRdb's copy keeps in-frame clones and lacks some. The table shows 35,000 to 50,000 clones, with approximately 83% occurring only once. The receptor's source is an adult with an advanced solid tumor such as melanoma, head and neck, liver or kidney cancer. Sample: CD4+ or CD8+ T cells sorted from blood, taken in a trial of the OX40 agonist ivuxolimab. This sequence joins TRBV2 and TRBJ2-5, with no clear D. The CDR3 sequence: CASSEKHLGETQYF. The DNA of the CDR3 is TGTGCCAGCAGTGAAAAGCACCTCGGGGAGACCCAGTACTTC.